These 28 T cell receptor beta chains came from one sample sequenced in a study of shared clonotypes between healthy human individuals (dated by TCRdb to the early 2020s). The library relied on the immunoSEQ multiplex PCR assay. Entries here come from immuneACCESS through TCRdb and include only in-frame sequences with V and J called. Some clones fail to appear in such tables; in the studies checked, an unresolved V gene covers under half of the shortfall, and the cause of the remainder is unknown. The sample table holds roughly 640,000 clones, of which approximately 97% were seen once. The top ten hold about 0.06% of the sample. Sequences were obtained from naive CD4+ T cells sorted from blood. The sample's cell subset or site label, decoded: CD45RA+ positively selected. The receptors stem from a woman aged 25 to 39 in good health.

The rearrangement joins TRBV30 to TRBJ2-5; unclear D gene. Germline loops: CDR1 GTSNPN, CDR2 SVGIG (reference sequence). CDR3 length: 11 amino acids. The V gene lost 1 base and the J gene lost 5 bases, with 5 bases spanning the gap. The CDR3 sequence is CAWSGSETQYF. In DNA, the CDR3 is TGTGCCTGGAGTGGATCCGAGACCCAGTACTTC.

This clone appeared a single time. The chain couples TRBV9 to TRBJ2-2; tentative D call: TRBD2 (6 bases). Looked up from germline, CDR1 is SGDLS and CDR2 is YYNGEE. The V and J ends lost 0 bases and 4 bases respectively, with 13 bases between them. This CDR3 has 16 residues. In DNA, the CDR3 is TGTGCCAGCAGCGTAGAGCCTAGCGCGAGCACCGGGGAGCTGTTTTTT. It is translated as CASSVEPSASTGELFF.

This chain uses TRBV9 with TRBJ2-3; D gene uncertain. There are 15 residues in the CDR3. Germline assignment: CDR1 SGDLS and CDR2 YYNGEE. V lost 0 bases to trimming and J lost 2 bases, with 10 bases between them. The CDR3 coding sequence is TGTGCCAGCAGCGTAGGGGGAATTGACACAGATACGCAGTATTTT. The encoded protein is CASSVGGIDTDTQYF.

The chain carries TRBV11-3 and TRBJ2-1; D might be TRBD1 or TRBD2, each matching 6 bases. Germline V gene data show CDR1 as SGHNT and CDR2 as YENEEA. The CDR3 consists of 17 residues. Trimming took 3 bases from V and 2 from J, leaving 17 bases between them. The CDR3 here is CASSFSWGAATYNEQFF. The DNA of the CDR3 is TGTGCCAGCAGCTTTTCGTGGGGGGCGGCTACCTACAATGAGCAGTTCTTC.

The chain recombines TRBV5-6 with TRBJ1-2, with 8 bases identical to TRBD1. The J segment lost 1 base and the V segment lost 4 bases, leaving 6 bases of the junction unmatched. CDR3 length equals 15 residues. CDR1 and CDR2 (germline): SGHDT, YYEEEE. CDR3 DNA: TGTGCCAGCAGCCCGCCGGGACAGGTTAACTATGGCTACACCTTC. Translation: CASSPPGQVNYGYTF.

The chain is built from TRBV5-1 and TRBJ1-1; TRBD1 might be the D (6 bases). Germline-derived CDR1 and CDR2 are SGHRS and YFSETQ. Trimming left V 7 bases short and J 1 base short, with 17 bases between. The CDR3 runs 15 residues. CDR3 amino acids: CASGAFRGTNTEAFF. The CDR3 region has the DNA TGCGCCAGCGGAGCATTCAGGGGAACGAACACTGAAGCTTTCTTT.

This sequence joins TRBV11-1 and TRBJ2-5, with D perhaps matching TRBD2 (5 bases). CDR1 SGHAT and CDR2 FQDESV come from the germline V gene (reference sequence). This CDR3 has 14 amino acids. V was shortened by 2 bases and J by 1 base, with 8 bases between the two germline ends. Here the CDR3 DNA reads TGTGCCAGCAGCTTAATGGGAGCCCAAGAGACCCAGTACTTC. Its translation is CASSLMGAQETQYF.

The chain carries TRBV4-2 and TRBJ2-7, with D possibly being TRBD2 (5 bases). Trimming took off 4 bases at V and 4 bases at J, with 11 bases between the two ends. The CDR3 covers 13 residues. Germline values: CDR1 LGHNA, CDR2 YNFKEQ. The CDR3 region is CASSPTGVYEQYF. The CDR3 region has the DNA TGTGCCAGCAGCCCGACCGGGGTGTACGAGCAGTACTTC.

This clone occurred once. V gene TRBV5-6 combines with J gene TRBJ1-4; D is possibly TRBD1 (6 bases). Per germline, CDR1 SGHDT and CDR2 YYEEEE. The ends were cut back, 1 base at V and 6 bases at J, with 13 bases in the middle. CDR3 length: 15 residues. CDR3 loop: CASSLIGGADEKLFF. The CDR3 bases are TGTGCCAGCAGCTTGATTGGGGGCGCGGATGAAAAACTGTTTTTT.

The rearrangement joins TRBV5-1 to TRBJ2-6; tentative D call: TRBD1 (6 bases). Germline values: CDR1 SGHRS, CDR2 YFSETQ. The CDR3 length is 18 residues. Between the trimmed V and J ends, which lost 4 bases and 1 base, there was a span of 18 bases. In DNA form, the CDR3 reads TGCGCCAGCAGCGCTGGACAGACGACCGCGTCTGGGGCCAACGTCCTGACTTTC. It translates to CASSAGQTTASGANVLTF.

The chain joins TRBV6-5 to TRBJ1-2; perhaps TRBD1 as D (5 bases). Germline V gene lookup returns CDR1 MNHEY and CDR2 SVGAGI. CDR3 length: 12 amino acids. The V end was cut by 9 bases, the J end by 7 bases, with 15 bases between. This CDR3 is CASTRGSGGYTF. DNA for the CDR3: TGTGCCAGTACTCGGGGGTCAGGTGGCTACACCTTC.

The genes are TRBV5-1 and TRBJ2-2; D not certain. This CDR3 contains 15 residues. Germline V lookup: CDR1 SGHRS, CDR2 YFSETQ. The V gene lost 0 bases and the J gene lost 3 bases, with 9 bases spanning the gap. For the CDR3, the DNA is TGCGCCAGCAGCTTGGATAGGGTTGACACCGGGGAGCTGTTTTTT. Its protein is CASSLDRVDTGELFF.

The chain joins TRBV6-5 to TRBJ2-2; 10 bases are shared with TRBD2. Looked up from germline, CDR1 is MNHEY and CDR2 is SVGAGI. With V trimmed by 3 bases and J by 5 bases, 6 bases remained unmatched. The CDR3 totals 16 residues. The CDR3 DNA reads TGTGCCAGCAGTTATTTAGCGGGAGGAGGTACCGGGGAGCTGTTTTTT. Protein product: CASSYLAGGGTGELFF.

This chain joins TRBV7-6 and TRBJ2-7; D possibly uses TRBD1 or TRBD2 (5 bases each). V lost 5 bases and J lost 5, with 16 bases in between. This CDR3 comprises 14 residues. The germline V gene has CDR1 SGHVS and CDR2 FNYEAQ. The CDR3, as DNA: TGTGCCAGCAGCAGAGGGGCAGTGTTCCACGAGCAGTACTTC. Encoded protein: CASSRGAVFHEQYF. The variable domain in full, completed from reference TRBV7-6 and TRBJ2-7, reads GAGVSQSPRYKVTKRGQDVALRCDPISGHVSLYWYRQALGQGPEFLTYFNYEAQQDKSGLPNDRFSAERPEGSISTLTIQRTEQRDSAMYRCASSRGAVFHEQYFGPGTRLTVT.

This rearrangement joins TRBV7-9 to TRBJ2-1; 9 bases line up with TRBD2. From germline, CDR1 is SEHNR and CDR2 FQNEAQ (reference sequence). After removal of 5 bases from V and 4 bases from J, the junction contained 9 bases not matched to a gene. This CDR3 region has 16 residues. The CDR3 region is CASSEATSGLYNEQFF. CDR3 nucleotides: TGTGCCAGCAGCGAGGCGACTAGCGGACTTTACAATGAGCAGTTCTTC.

The chain couples TRBV30 to TRBJ1-5, with 9 bases fitting TRBD1. Germline CDR1 and CDR2: GTSNPN and SVGIG (reference sequence). Trimming took 1 base from V and 8 from J; bases not matched to a gene: 9. CDR3 length: 15 amino acids. Here the CDR3 reads CAWSEPGQGQEPQHF. The CDR3 DNA sequence: TGTGCCTGGAGTGAACCGGGACAGGGCCAAGAGCCCCAGCATTTT.

The V call is TRBV5-1, the J call TRBJ1-4; D perhaps matches TRBD1 (6 bases). This CDR3 is built from 14 residues. Germline V gene sequence: CDR1 SGHRS, CDR2 YFSETQ. Trimming removed 2 bases at V and 7 bases at J, with 12 bases between. In nucleotides, the CDR3 is TGCGCCAGCAGCTTTTGGGACACAAGTGAAAAACTGTTTTTT. Translation gives CASSFWDTSEKLFF.

This chain connects TRBV7-8 to TRBJ2-7, with D hard to call. V lost 5 bases and J 7 bases, leaving 18 bases between the germline ends. Germline loops: CDR1 SGHVS, CDR2 FQNEAQ. CDR3 length: 14 residues. CDR3 DNA sequence: TGTGCCAGCAGCCGCAGACCGGCAGTGGGGGAGCAGTACTTC. This gives the protein CASSRRPAVGEQYF. Full variable domain (outside the CDR3, taken from reference TRBV7-8 and TRBJ2-7): GAGVSQSPRYKVAKRGQDVALRCDPISGHVSLFWYQQALGQGPEFLTYFQNEAQLDKSGLPSDRFFAERPEGSVSTLKIQRTQQEDSAVYLCASSRRPAVGEQYFGPGTRLTVT.

The V gene is TRBV10-1, the J gene TRBJ2-1; TRBD2 is a possible D gene (6 bases). The germline V gene has CDR1 WNHNN and CDR2 SYGVQD (reference sequence). CDR3 length equals 15 residues. Trimming took 6 bases from V and 4 from J, leaving 16 bases between them. As DNA, the CDR3 is TGCGCCAGCAGCGACACTAGCAATCCTTACAATGAGCAGTTCTTC. Translation gives CASSDTSNPYNEQFF.

This rearrangement joins TRBV6-5 to TRBJ1-4; D is possibly TRBD1 (6 bases). This CDR3 region has 14 residues. Trimming pared 6 bases from V and 7 bases from J, leaving 15 bases between. Per the germline V gene, CDR1 is MNHEY and CDR2 is SVGAGI. The CDR3 DNA follows: TGTGCCAGCAGAAATACAGGGTACAGTGAAAAACTGTTTTTT. This codes for CASRNTGYSEKLFF.

The chain is built from TRBV5-4 and TRBJ2-1; 8 bases fit TRBD2. Per germline, CDR1 SGHNT and CDR2 YYREEE (reference sequence). The length of the CDR3 is 16 residues. J lost 7 bases, V lost 2 bases, and 11 bases had no gene match. The CDR3 DNA is TGTGCCAGCAGCTTACCTGGCGGGAGGCCCAGGAATGAGCAGTTCTTC. Its translation is CASSLPGGRPRNEQFF.

The rearrangement joins TRBV2 to TRBJ2-5, with D unresolved. The end of the DNA fits TRBJ2-7 better, so the J call may be wrong. Germline values: CDR1 SNHLY, CDR2 FYNNEI. The CDR3 length is 11 residues. The CDR3 region has the DNA TGTGCCAGCAGTGAAGGATTCGAGCAGTACTTC. Amino acids: CASSEGFEQYF.

The chain couples TRBV11-1 to TRBJ2-7; possibly TRBD2 for D (6 bases). The CDR3 contains 12 residues. V was clipped by 5 bases and J by 6 bases, with 11 bases between them. Per germline, CDR1 SGHAT and CDR2 FQDESV (reference sequence). In DNA, the CDR3 is TGTGCCAGCAGCCAGGGACTTGGCGAGCAGTACTTC. This codes for CASSQGLGEQYF.

This clone was recorded only once. The CDR3 region is CSVRGSGGTYEQYF. DNA for the CDR3: TGCAGCGTTCGAGGTTCCGGGGGGACCTACGAGCAGTACTTC. The chain uses TRBV29-1 and TRBJ2-5, with 7 bases that match TRBD2. Near its end, the DNA agrees better with TRBJ2-7, so the J call may be wrong. Germline lookup yields CDR1 SQVTM and CDR2 ANQGSEA. The CDR3 contains 14 residues.

J is TRBJ2-7 and V is TRBV28; 7 nucleotides match TRBD1. Per germline, CDR1 MDHEN and CDR2 SYDVKM. This CDR3 comprises 15 residues. V dropped 6 bases and J dropped 0; count of bases not matched to a gene: 8. The CDR3 DNA sequence: TGTGCCAGCAGCATCATACAGGGGTACTCCTACGAGCAGTACTTC. It is translated as CASSIIQGYSYEQYF.

The rearrangement links TRBV5-1 to TRBJ2-1; D may be TRBD2 (6 bases). CDR3 length: 14 amino acids. Germline lookup yields CDR1 SGHRS and CDR2 YFSETQ. V was pared by 5 bases and J by 5 bases, with 14 bases between. CDR3 residues: CASRDQRANNEQFF. DNA of the CDR3: TGCGCCAGCAGGGACCAGCGGGCGAACAATGAGCAGTTCTTC.

The J gene is TRBJ2-1, the V gene TRBV28, with D unclear. This CDR3 region has 11 residues. Germline values: CDR1 MDHEN, CDR2 SYDVKM. Deletions cut 6 bases from V and 7 bases from J, with 7 bases between. The CDR3 protein is CASRGWNEQFF. The CDR3 DNA follows: TGTGCCAGCAGAGGATGGAATGAGCAGTTCTTC.

This chain connects TRBV2 to TRBJ2-1, with D unresolved. Trimming left V 5 bases short and J 10 bases short, with 15 bases between. This CDR3 spans 13 amino acids. The germline V gene has CDR1 SNHLY and CDR2 FYNNEI. This CDR3 reads CASSFSLPREQFF. As DNA, the CDR3 is TGTGCCAGCAGTTTCTCGTTGCCCCGCGAGCAGTTCTTC.